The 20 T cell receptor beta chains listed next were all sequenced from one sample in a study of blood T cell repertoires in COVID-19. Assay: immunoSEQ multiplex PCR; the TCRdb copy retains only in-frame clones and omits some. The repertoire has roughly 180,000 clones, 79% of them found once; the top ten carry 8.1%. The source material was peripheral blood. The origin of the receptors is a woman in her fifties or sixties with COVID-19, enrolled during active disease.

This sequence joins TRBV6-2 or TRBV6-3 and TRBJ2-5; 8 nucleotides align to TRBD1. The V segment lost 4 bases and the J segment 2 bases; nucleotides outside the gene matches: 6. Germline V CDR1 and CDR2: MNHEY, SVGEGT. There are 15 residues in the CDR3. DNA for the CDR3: TGTGCCAGCAGTTCTTCTCGGACAGGGCAAGAGACCCAGTACTTC. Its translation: CASSSSRTGQETQYF.

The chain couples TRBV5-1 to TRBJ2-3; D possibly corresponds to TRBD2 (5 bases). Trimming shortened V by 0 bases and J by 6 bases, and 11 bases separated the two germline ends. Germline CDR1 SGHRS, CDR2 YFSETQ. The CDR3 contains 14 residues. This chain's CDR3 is CASSLEWRLDTQYF. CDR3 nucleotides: TGCGCCAGCAGCTTGGAATGGAGGTTGGATACGCAGTATTTT.

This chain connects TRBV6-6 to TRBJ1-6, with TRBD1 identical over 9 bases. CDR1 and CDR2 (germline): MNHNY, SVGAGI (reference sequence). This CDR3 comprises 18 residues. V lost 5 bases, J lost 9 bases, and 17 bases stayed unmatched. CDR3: CASSLTKQGAHLPSPLHF. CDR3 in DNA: TGTGCCAGCAGTCTTACAAAACAGGGGGCGCATCTCCCTTCACCCCTCCACTTT.

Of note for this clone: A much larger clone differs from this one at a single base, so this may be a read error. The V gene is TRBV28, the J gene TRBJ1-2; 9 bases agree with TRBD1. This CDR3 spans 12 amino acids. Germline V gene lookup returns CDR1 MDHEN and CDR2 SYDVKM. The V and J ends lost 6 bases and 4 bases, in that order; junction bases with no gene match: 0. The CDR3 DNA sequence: TGTGCCAGCAGGACAGGGGGCTATGGCTACACCTTC. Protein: CASRTGGYGYTF.

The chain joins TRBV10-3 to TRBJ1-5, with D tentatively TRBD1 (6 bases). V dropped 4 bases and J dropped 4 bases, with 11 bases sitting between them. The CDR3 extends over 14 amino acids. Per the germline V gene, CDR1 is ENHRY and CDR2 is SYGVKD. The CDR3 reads CAISGGTGNQPQHF. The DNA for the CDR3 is TGTGCCATCAGTGGGGGCACAGGGAATCAGCCCCAGCATTTT.

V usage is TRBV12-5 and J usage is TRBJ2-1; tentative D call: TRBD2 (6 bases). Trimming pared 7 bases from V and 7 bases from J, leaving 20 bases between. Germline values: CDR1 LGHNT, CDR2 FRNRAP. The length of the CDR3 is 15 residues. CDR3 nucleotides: TGTGCTAGTGCAGACGCCGGGCGGGGTCGTAATGAGCAGTTCTTC. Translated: CASADAGRGRNEQFF. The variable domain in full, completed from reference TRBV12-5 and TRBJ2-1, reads DARVTQTPRHKVTEMGQEVTMRCQPILGHNTVFWYRQTMMQGLELLAYFRNRAPLDDSGMPKDRFSAEMPDATLATLKIQPSEPRDSAVYFCASADAGRGRNEQFFGPGTRLTVL.

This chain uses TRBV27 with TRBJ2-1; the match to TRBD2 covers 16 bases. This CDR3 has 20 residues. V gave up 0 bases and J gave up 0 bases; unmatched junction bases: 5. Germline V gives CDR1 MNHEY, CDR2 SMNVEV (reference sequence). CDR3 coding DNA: TGTGCCAGCAGTTTATCGGGACTAGCGGGAGGGATTCCCTCCTACAATGAGCAGTTCTTC. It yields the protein CASSLSGLAGGIPSYNEQFF.

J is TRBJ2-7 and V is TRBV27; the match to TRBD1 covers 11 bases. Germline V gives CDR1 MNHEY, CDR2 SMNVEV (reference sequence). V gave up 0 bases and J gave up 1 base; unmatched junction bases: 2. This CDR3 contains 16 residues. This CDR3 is CASSLSGTGGSYEQYF. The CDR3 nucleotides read TGTGCCAGCAGTTTATCCGGGACAGGGGGTTCCTACGAGCAGTACTTC.

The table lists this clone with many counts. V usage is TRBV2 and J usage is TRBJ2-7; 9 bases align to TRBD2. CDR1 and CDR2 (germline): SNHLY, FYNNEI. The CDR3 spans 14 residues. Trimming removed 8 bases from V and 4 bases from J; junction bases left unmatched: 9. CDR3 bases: TGTGCCAGCGAAGCTAGCGGGATATCATACGAGCAGTACTTC. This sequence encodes CASEASGISYEQYF.

DNA for the CDR3: TGTGCCAGCAGCTTGGGGGGGGGTCCCAATCAGCCCCAGCATTTT. As protein: CASSLGGGPNQPQHF. J is TRBJ1-5 and V is TRBV5-4; TRBD1 is a possible D gene (5 bases). V was cut by 0 bases and J by 3 bases, with 10 bases left in between. Germline CDR1 is SGHNT and CDR2 is YYREEE (reference sequence). The CDR3 is 15 amino acids.

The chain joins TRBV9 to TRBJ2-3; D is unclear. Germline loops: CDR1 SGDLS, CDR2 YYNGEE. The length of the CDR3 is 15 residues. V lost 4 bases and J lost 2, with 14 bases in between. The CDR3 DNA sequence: TGTGCCAGCAGCCCGATTGGGCGCCTCACAGATACGCAGTATTTT. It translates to CASSPIGRLTDTQYF.

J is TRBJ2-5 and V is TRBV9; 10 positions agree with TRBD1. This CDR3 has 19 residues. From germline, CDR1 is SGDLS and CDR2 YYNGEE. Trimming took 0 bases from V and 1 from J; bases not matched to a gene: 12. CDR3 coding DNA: TGTGCCAGCAGCGTAGCCCGCGGAAGACAGGGGGCCCTCCAAGAGACCCAGTACTTC. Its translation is CASSVARGRQGALQETQYF. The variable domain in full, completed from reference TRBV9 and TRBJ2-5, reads DSGVTQTPKHLITATGQRVTLRCSPRSGDLSVYWYQQSLDQGLQFLIQYYNGEERAKGNILERFSAQQFPDLHSELNLSSLELGDSALYFCASSVARGRQGALQETQYFGPGTRLLVL.

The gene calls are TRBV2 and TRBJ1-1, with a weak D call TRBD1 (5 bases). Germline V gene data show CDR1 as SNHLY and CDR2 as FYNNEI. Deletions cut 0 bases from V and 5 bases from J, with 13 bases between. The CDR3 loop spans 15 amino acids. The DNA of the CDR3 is TGTGCCAGCAGTGAAGCCCCTACCAGGGAAACTGAAGCTTTCTTT. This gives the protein CASSEAPTRETEAFF.

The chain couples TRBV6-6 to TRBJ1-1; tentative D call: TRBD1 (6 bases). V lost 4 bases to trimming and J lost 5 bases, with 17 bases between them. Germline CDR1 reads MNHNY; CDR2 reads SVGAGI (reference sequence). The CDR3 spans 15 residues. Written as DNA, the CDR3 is TGTGCCAGCAGTTTCTTCGGCAGGGGCGTTACTGAAGCTTTCTTT. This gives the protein CASSFFGRGVTEAFF.

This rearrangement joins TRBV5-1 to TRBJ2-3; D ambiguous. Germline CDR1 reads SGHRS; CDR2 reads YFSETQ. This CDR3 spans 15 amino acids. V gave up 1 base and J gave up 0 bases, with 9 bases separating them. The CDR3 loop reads CASSLSRSSTDTQYF. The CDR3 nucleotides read TGCGCCAGCAGCTTGTCTCGGTCTAGCACAGATACGCAGTATTTT.

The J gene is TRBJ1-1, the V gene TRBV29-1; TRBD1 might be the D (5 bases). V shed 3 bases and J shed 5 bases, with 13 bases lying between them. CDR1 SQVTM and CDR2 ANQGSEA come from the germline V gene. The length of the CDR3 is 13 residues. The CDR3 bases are TGCAGCGTTGATCAGGGAGGGGTTACTGAAGCTTTCTTT. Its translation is CSVDQGGVTEAFF.

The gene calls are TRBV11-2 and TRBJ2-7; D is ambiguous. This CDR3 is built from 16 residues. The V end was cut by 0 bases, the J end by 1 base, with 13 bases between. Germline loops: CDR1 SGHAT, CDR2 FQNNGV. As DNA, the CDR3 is TGTGCCAGCAGCTTAGAACTGCACTTTGGTTCCTACGAGCAGTACTTC. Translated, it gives CASSLELHFGSYEQYF.

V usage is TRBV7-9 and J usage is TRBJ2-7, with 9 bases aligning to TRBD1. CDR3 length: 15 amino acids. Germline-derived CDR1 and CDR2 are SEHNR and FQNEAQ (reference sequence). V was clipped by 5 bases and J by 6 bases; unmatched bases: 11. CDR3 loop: CASSPTGGSPAEQYF. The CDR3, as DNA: TGTGCCAGCAGCCCAACAGGGGGCTCCCCAGCCGAGCAGTACTTC.

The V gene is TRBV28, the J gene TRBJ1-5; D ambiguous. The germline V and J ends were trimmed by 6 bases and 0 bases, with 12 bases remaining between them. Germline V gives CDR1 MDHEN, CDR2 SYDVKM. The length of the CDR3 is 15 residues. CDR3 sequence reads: CASSPTDYSNQPQHF. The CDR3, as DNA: TGTGCCAGCAGCCCCACAGATTATAGCAATCAGCCCCAGCATTTT.

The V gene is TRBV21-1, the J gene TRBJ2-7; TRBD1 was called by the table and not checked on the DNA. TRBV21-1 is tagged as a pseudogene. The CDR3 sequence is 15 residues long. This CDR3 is CASSETGTGVYEQYF. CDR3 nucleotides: TGTGCCAGCAGCGAAACCGGGACAGGGGTCTACGAGCAGTACTTC.